The sequence of this T cell receptor (beta chain) was determined in a study of technical replicates of blood from a handful of donors. Generated by immunoSEQ multiplex PCR, the TCRdb table keeps only in-frame clones and is missing some. The sample has around 80,000 clones, 85% to 95% seen once. Germline V gene sequence: CDR1 KGHSH, CDR2 LQKENI. V was pared by 3 bases and J by 5 bases, with 16 bases between. CDR3 length: 15 amino acids. This TCR came from a human donor in good health. Sequences were obtained from T cells isolated from PBMCs. The chain is built from TRBV18 and TRBJ1-1, with a tentative D call TRBD1 (5 bases). The CDR3 loop is CASSPVEGGVTEAFF. CDR3 in DNA: TGTGCCAGCTCACCGGTTGAGGGAGGGGTAACTGAAGCTTTCTTT.